Sequencing of this T cell receptor beta chain was carried out in a study of vaccination effects on CD4 cells after COVID-19. At the level of the study: Both of the two convalescent patients gave a sample, one 16 days and one a week before vaccination.

About this clone itself: What it recognizes is unknown.

V lost 4 bases, J lost 2 bases, and 10 bases lay in between. Germline V gene sequence: CDR1 SGHDN, CDR2 FVKESK. CDR3 length: 14 residues. Clones were read by immunoSEQ multiplex PCR, and TCRdb kept only the in-frame ones, dropping some. Of roughly 64,000 clones listed, approximately 72% were seen once; the top ten hold roughly 25%. Following 10 days of culture, CD4+ T cells were isolated. This specimen consisted of CD4+ T cells from PBMCs cultured without peptide, obtained before COVID-19 vaccination. The chain joins TRBV14 to TRBJ2-3; D unresolved. The receptor comes from a human donor who had a prior SARS-CoV-2 infection. The CDR3 DNA reads TGTGCCAGCAGCCTTGTGGGCCTCACAGATACGCAGTATTTT. It encodes CASSLVGLTDTQYF. Together with reference TRBV14 and TRBJ2-3, the CDR3 gives the full variable domain: EAGVTQFPSHSVIEKGQTVTLRCDPISGHDNLYWYRRVMGKEIKFLLHFVKESKQDESGMPNNRFLAERTGGTYSTLKVQPAELEDSGVYFCASSLVGLTDTQYFGPGTRLTVL.